The rows below give T cell receptor beta chains drawn from one sample of a study of graft-versus-host responses after intestinal transplantation. Here immunoSEQ multiplex PCR was the method, and the copy in TCRdb shows in-frame clones only, minus some. The sample has around 100,000 clones; about 90% are singletons. Antigens of these TCRs are unknown. Sequences were derived from unstimulated CD4+ T cells sorted from spleen or lymph node cells, sampled before transplant. The receptor set was obtained from a human donor who was the organ donor for an intestinal transplant. Both conserved end residues are trimmed from each CDR3. The size entry is marked missing in some rows and otherwise reads once, few, many or a size class.

NA,TRBV30,AWSSGGALF
NA,TRBV5-6,ASSSRGVLVDTEAF
NA,TRBV12-5,ASGLGLTGSYGYT
NA,TRBV5-1,ASSRSPGTRAEAF
NA,TRBV7-3,ASRVTGGNSYEQY
few,TRBV28,ASSLGPKGNTIY
once,TRBV20-1,SAEKSWSQH
NA,TRBV6-5,ASSYSSAGGRLEQF
once,TRBV5-6,ASSLDRGRFGANVLT
NA,TRBV6-5,ASGIRGGANVLT
NA,TRBV6-1,ASSEASQNEKLF
few,TRBV28,ASSRRGTSGYEQY
NA,TRBV30,AFEGVNRYGYT
NA,TRBV19,ASSMTSVGSGYT
NA,TRBV30,AWSALPREQY
NA,TRBV4-1,ASSSQVGTASNQPQH
NA,TRBV5-1,ASSLNGQGAVSGYGYT
NA,TRBV4-1,ASSQAGTVPEKLF
NA,TRBV28,ASSLYSDINGYT
NA,TRBV7-9,ASSVAGGRETQY
NA,TRBV7-7,ASSCKGGRVDGYT
NA,TRBV30,ACSQDSGNTIY
NA,TRBV12-2,ASRLEQRPPRLTSPRYGYT
NA,TRBV5-4,ASSSRGGVETQY
NA,TRBV30,AWSRVPGAYGYT
NA,TRBV30,AWSKGGQYQPQH
NA,TRBV30,AWKIRDRDFSPLH
NA,TRBV6-5,ASSYSGTMNTEAF
NA,TRBV6-1,ASSEVGVILRGQETQY
NA,TRBV7-8,ASSLRARGGDYEQY
NA,TRBV6-1,ASSEPPEGNIQY
NA,TRBV13,ASSLERGGHLKMEAF
NA,TRBV6-5,ASSSLYSPLH
once,TRBV10-2,ASSERRGNYGYT
NA,TRBV5-1,ASSSQGENGYT
once,TRBV28,ASRLGNQPQH